Reported below is one T cell receptor (beta chain). Here immunoSEQ multiplex PCR was the method, and the copy in TCRdb shows in-frame clones only, minus some. The table shows about 270,000 clones, with 82% occurring only once. The data stem from a study of control samples from healthy donors and cancer patients. The CDR3 is 18 residues long. The ends were cut back, 3 bases at V and 0 bases at J, with 20 bases in the middle. Germline V CDR1 and CDR2: MNHEY, SMNVEV (reference sequence). This sequence joins TRBV27 and TRBJ1-2, with D maybe TRBD1 (5 bases). This sequence originates from a woman aged 60-75 years with lung cancer. Sequencing was performed on PBMCs. CDR3 region: CASSFGLRTGRPNYGYTF. The CDR3 nucleotides are TGTGCCAGCAGTTTCGGTCTTCGCACAGGCCGGCCTAACTATGGCTACACCTTC.